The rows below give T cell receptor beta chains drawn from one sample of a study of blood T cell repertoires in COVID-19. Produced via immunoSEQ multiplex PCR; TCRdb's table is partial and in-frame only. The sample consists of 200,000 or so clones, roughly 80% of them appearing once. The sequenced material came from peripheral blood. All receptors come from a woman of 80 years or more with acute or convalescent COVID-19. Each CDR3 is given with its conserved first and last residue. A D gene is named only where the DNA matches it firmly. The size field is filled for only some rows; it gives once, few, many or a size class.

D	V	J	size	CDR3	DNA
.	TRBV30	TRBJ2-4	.	CAWSVQAAPNENIQYF	TGTGCCTGGAGTGTACAAGCGGCTCCAAACGAGAACATTCAGTACTTC
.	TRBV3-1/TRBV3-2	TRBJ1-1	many	CASSHPGRPSTEAFF	TGTGCCAGCAGCCACCCCGGGAGACCTTCCACTGAAGCTTTCTTT
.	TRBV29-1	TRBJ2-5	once	CSVESSGTGETQYF	TGCAGCGTTGAATCTTCGGGAACAGGGGAGACCCAGTACTTC
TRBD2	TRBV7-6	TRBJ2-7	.	CASSLGLAGDPKPSYEQYF	TGTGCCAGCAGCCTGGGACTAGCGGGAGATCCTAAACCCTCCTACGAGCAGTACTTC
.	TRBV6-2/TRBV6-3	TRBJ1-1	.	CASSYSIRGKGNTEAFF	TGTGCCAGCAGTTACTCCATCAGGGGAAAGGGAAACACTGAAGCTTTCTTT
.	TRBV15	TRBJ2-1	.	CATSRDVAVYNEQFF	TGTGCCACCAGCAGAGATGTAGCGGTCTACAATGAGCAGTTCTTC
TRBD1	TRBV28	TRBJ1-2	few	CASSRWTGVIHGYTF	TGTGCCAGCAGTCGTTGGACAGGGGTGATACATGGCTACACCTTC
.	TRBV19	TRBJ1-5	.	CASSTLNQPQHF	TGTGCCAGTAGTACCCTTAATCAGCCCCAGCATTTT
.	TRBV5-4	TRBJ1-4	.	CASSLGQGLNEKLFF	TGTGCCAGCAGCTTGGGCCAGGGGCTGAATGAAAAACTGTTTTTT
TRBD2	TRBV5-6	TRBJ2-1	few	CASSLGLAGLYNEQFF	TGTGCCAGCAGCTTAGGGCTAGCGGGACTATACAATGAGCAGTTCTTC
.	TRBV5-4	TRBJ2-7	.	CASNRDYAYEQYF	TGTGCCAGCAACCGGGATTACGCCTACGAGCAGTACTTC
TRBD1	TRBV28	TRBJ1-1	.	CASRGTGLPQAFF	TGTGCCAGCAGAGGGACAGGGTTGCCCCAAGCTTTCTTT
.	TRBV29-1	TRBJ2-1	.	CSVERDNEQFF	TGCAGCGTTGAACGGGACAATGAGCAGTTCTTC
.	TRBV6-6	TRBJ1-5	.	CASREQGTTTNQPQHF	TGTGCCAGCAGAGAGCAGGGGACGACAACAAATCAGCCCCAGCATTTT
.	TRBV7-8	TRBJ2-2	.	CASSLATGGIRVGELFF	TGTGCCAGCAGCTTAGCGACGGGGGGCATCAGGGTCGGGGAGCTGTTTTTT
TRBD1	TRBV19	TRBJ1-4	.	CASSDRALNEKLFF	TGTGCCAGTAGTGACAGGGCTCTTAATGAAAAACTGTTTTTT
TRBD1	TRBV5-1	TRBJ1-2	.	CASSLDRGGGYTF	TGCGCCAGCAGCTTGGACAGGGGAGGTGGCTACACCTTC
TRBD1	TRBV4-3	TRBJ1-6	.	CASSQSPIGTDDSPLHF	TGCGCCAGCAGCCAATCACCGATCGGGACAGATGATTCACCCCTCCACTTT
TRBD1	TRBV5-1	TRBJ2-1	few	CASTFLPGTGFDEQFF	TGCGCCAGCACCTTCCTGCCGGGGACAGGGTTCGATGAGCAGTTCTTC
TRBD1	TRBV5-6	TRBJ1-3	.	CASSLWDSRSGNTIYF	TGTGCCAGCAGCTTGTGGGACAGCCGCTCTGGAAACACCATATATTTT
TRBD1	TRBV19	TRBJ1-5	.	CASSGGQSNQPQHF	TGTGCCAGTAGTGGGGGACAGTCCAATCAGCCCCAGCATTTT
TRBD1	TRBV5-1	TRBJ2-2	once	CASSLDRGTGELFF	TGCGCCAGCAGCTTAGACAGGGGCACCGGGGAGCTGTTTTTT
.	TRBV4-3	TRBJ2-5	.	CASSQSSTTQETQYF	TGCGCCAGCAGCCAAAGCTCGACTACACAAGAGACCCAGTACTTC
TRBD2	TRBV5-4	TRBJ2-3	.	CASSSGGGTDTQYF	TGTGCCAGCAGCTCGGGGGGGGGCACAGATACGCAGTATTTT
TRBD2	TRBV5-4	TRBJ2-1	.	CASSLGGSGPYNEQFF	TGTGCCAGCAGCTTGGGGGGTAGCGGGCCGTACAATGAGCAGTTCTTC
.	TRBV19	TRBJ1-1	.	CASSFQENTEAFF	TGTGCCAGTAGTTTTCAGGAGAACACTGAAGCTTTCTTT
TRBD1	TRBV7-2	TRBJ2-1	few	CASSLAPGQGAGNEQFF	TGTGCCAGCAGCTTAGCCCCGGGACAGGGGGCAGGCAATGAGCAGTTCTTC
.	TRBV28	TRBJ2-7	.	CASTKTYEQYF	TGTGCCAGCACTAAGACCTACGAGCAGTACTTC
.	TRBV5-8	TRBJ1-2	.	CASSLVAGRGYTF	TGTGCCAGCAGCTTGGTAGCGGGTCGTGGCTACACCTTC
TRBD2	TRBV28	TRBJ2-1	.	CASSSTTSGRRNEQFF	TGTGCCAGCAGTTCGACCACTAGCGGGAGGCGGAATGAGCAGTTCTTC
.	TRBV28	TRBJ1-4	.	CASSFQTGEKLFF	TGTGCCAGCAGCTTCCAGACAGGAGAAAAACTGTTTTTT
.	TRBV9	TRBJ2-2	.	CASSVGLTNTGELFF	TGTGCCAGCAGCGTGGGACTCACGAACACCGGGGAGCTGTTTTTT
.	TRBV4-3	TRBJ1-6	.	CASSQNRVNSPLHF	TGCGCCAGCAGCCAGAACAGGGTGAATTCACCCCTCCACTTT